The rows below give T cell receptor beta chains drawn from one sample of a study of Graves' ophthalmopathy and Graves' hyperthyroidism. TCRdb reanalysed the multiplex PCR reads using MiXCR and keeps one entry per CDR3 protein. The sample has some 1.1 million distinct CDR3 sequences; roughly 35% are singletons. Input material: peripheral blood or thyroid tissue (not recorded which). These receptor sequences come from an adult man with Graves' hyperthyroidism. Both conserved end residues are trimmed from each CDR3.

length: 11; V: TRBV9; CDR3: ASSPLSRETQH
length: 17; V: TRBV7-2; CDR3: ASSLTPGGQAANNSPLH
length: 9; V: TRBV5-6; CDR3: ASSLAQLQH
length: 13; V: TRBV9; CDR3: ASSVGGKGSYEQY
length: 12; V: TRBV5-6; CDR3: ASSTSSEANVLT
length: 13; V: TRBV7-2; CDR3: ASSLASTAGLGQY
length: 15; V: TRBV6-1; CDR3: ASSYSPGGAGNEKLF
length: 13; V: TRBV6-6; CDR3: GCRDSAREDYEQY
length: 12; V: TRBV29-1; CDR3: SGSRGQVRETQY
length: 12; V: TRBV7-9; CDR3: ASSYRDSNQPQH
length: 13; V: TRBV19; CDR3: ASSPGQGGNEKLF
length: 12; V: TRBV20-1; CDR3: SARTGGGAEKLF
length: 13; V: TRBV7-2; CDR3: ASSTSLIGNEKLF
length: 14; V: TRBV9; CDR3: ASSVEGGPTWETQY
length: 13; V: TRBV28; CDR3: ASSLLKGRLDGYT
length: 13; V: TRBV6-5; CDR3: ASSYSGNSNQPQH
length: 13; V: TRBV7-2; CDR3: ASSPYGSSGNTIY
length: 12; V: TRBV4-2; CDR3: ASSQAMYNPSIF
length: 14; V: TRBV7-9; CDR3: ASSRDPGTSEGEQY
length: 19; V: TRBV4-1; CDR3: ASSQEMNLVLGHSSGNTIY
length: 15; V: TRBV15; CDR3: ATSTDRTAGRITEAF
length: 10; V: TRBV19; CDR3: ASSISGNTIY
length: 14; V: TRBV20-1; CDR3: SARDLTSGGAYEQY
length: 12; V: TRBV7-9; CDR3: ASSPGTGIEKLF
length: 13; V: TRBV4-3; CDR3: ASSLGTGWAEKLF
length: 13; V: TRBV9; CDR3: ASSGYRDVNYGYT
length: 13; V: TRBV20-1; CDR3: SARDFGQGTYEQY
length: 13; V: TRBV25-1; CDR3: ASTTQTGLFQPQH
length: 16; V: TRBV7-7; CDR3: ASSQDFLQGDPQTEAF
length: 12; V: TRBV7-9; CDR3: ASSSTLTGAELF
length: 10; V: TRBV7-9; CDR3: ASSVGQIEQY
length: 11; V: TRBV12-3/TRBV12-4; CDR3: ASSGTDQETQY
length: 12; V: TRBV2; CDR3: ASSESSSGNTIY
length: 12; V: TRBV6-5; CDR3: ASRRAAGEETQY
length: 11; V: TRBV10-3; CDR3: ASAWDSWEKLF
length: 15; V: TRBV7-9; CDR3: ASSYSGRAPPPETQY
length: 13; V: TRBV13; CDR3: ASTSGEAVNYEQY
length: 11; V: TRBV29-1; CDR3: SVATGGPETQY
length: 18; V: TRBV7-9; CDR3: ASSLVSGGGRLAGAYEQY
length: 12; V: TRBV11-2; CDR3: ASSSTVGAYEQY
length: 13; V: TRBV5-4; CDR3: ASSLRRGGRDEQY
length: 11; V: TRBV7-3; CDR3: ASSLRQGGRQY
length: 13; V: TRBV20-1; CDR3: SAPPGVGSSYEQY